Sequencing of this T cell receptor beta chain was carried out in a study of T cell responses to AZD1222 COVID-19 vaccine. Looking at the study overall: Second doses at about 4 or about 12 weeks were pooled.

V gave up 2 bases and J gave up 6 bases, with 8 bases separating them. The V gene's germline CDR1 is SGHRS and CDR2 YFSETQ. The CDR3 covers 13 residues. Study-wide results and caveats: AZD1222 recipients seropositive at baseline numbered only six or seven. Mapped onto spike, vaccine-associated CD4 TCRs spanned it and were dominant at 160-218 and 743-854.

Comment on this clone: Its target is unknown.

Profiling relied on immunoSEQ multiplex PCR, and the TCRdb table lists in-frame clones only, not all of them. This table holds more than 140,000 clones, around 92% found once. The clonotype comes from an adult in good health. V and J are TRBV5-1 and TRBJ1-4; no reliable D call. The sequencing used peripheral blood, collected on day 0 of AZD1222 vaccination. CDR3 nucleotides: TGCGCCAGCAGCTTCGGGTCCTATGAAAAACTGTTTTTT. Amino acids: CASSFGSYEKLFF. The whole variable domain, filled in from reference TRBV5-1 and TRBJ1-4, reads KAGVTQTPRYLIKTRGQQVTLSCSPISGHRSVSWYQQTPGQGLQFLFEYFSETQRNKGNFPGRFSGRQFSNSRSEMNVSTLELGDSALYLCASSFGSYEKLFFGSGTQLSVL.